The 15 T cell receptor beta chains below come from one sample, sequenced in a study of T-cell memory formation after mild COVID-19. A single record per CDR3 protein comes from TCRdb applying MiXCR to the 5' RACE reads. The sample includes approximately 54,000 distinct CDR3 sequences, around 12% seen only once; the top ten take 24%. The sequencing input was PBMCs or a T cell subset sorted from them (not recorded which). These TCRs come from a man aged 18 to 30 who had mild COVID-19 (a few samples of this study predate the infection). Cell type and time point are not known.

The rearrangement links TRBV7-9 to TRBJ2-3; 7 bases are shared with TRBD1. J lost 2 bases, V lost 0 bases, and 5 bases had no gene match. The germline V gene has CDR1 SEHNR and CDR2 FQNEAQ (reference sequence). This CDR3 comprises 16 residues. The CDR3 coding sequence is TGTGCCAGCAGCTTAGCGGCAGGGGGAAACACAGATACGCAGTATTTT. Its translation: CASSLAAGGNTDTQYF.

The V gene is TRBV7-2, the J gene TRBJ1-3; TRBD1 matches at 9 bases. This CDR3 spans 15 amino acids. The V gene end was trimmed by 8 bases and the J gene end by 7 bases; junction bases not matched to a gene: 12. CDR1 is SGHTA and CDR2 is FQGNSA in the germline V gene. CDR3 amino acids: CASGRTGTGPNTIYF. CDR3 bases: TGTGCCAGCGGCCGTACCGGGACAGGGCCCAACACCATATATTTT.

This clonotype was found many times. This chain connects TRBV20-1 to TRBJ2-1; 12 nucleotides match TRBD2. The CDR3 sequence is 16 residues long. CDR1 and CDR2 from the germline V gene are DFQATT and SNEGSKA (reference sequence). J was trimmed by 9 bases and V by 5 bases; bases with no gene match: 14. The CDR3 reads CSARGYRLAGDAEQFF. The CDR3 DNA is TGCAGTGCTCGAGGTTACCGACTAGCGGGGGACGCTGAGCAGTTCTTC.

The genes are TRBV12-3 or TRBV12-4 and TRBJ2-5; 7 positions match TRBD1. The CDR3 length is 13 residues. V gave up 3 bases and J gave up 7 bases; unmatched junction bases: 5. The CDR3 loop reads CASSLTGQGTQYF. The DNA of the CDR3 is TGTGCCAGCAGTTTGACAGGGCAGGGGACCCAGTACTTC.

The V call is TRBV6-2 or TRBV6-3, the J call TRBJ1-1; D remains ambiguous. The germline V gene encodes CDR1 MNHEY and CDR2 SVGEGT. The CDR3 length is 13 residues. V lost 9 bases to trimming and J lost 1 base, with 12 bases between them. The CDR3 spells CASSRAGNTEAFF. The CDR3 coding sequence is TGTGCCAGTTCTCGGGCTGGGAACACTGAAGCTTTCTTT.

This clonotype was recorded a few times. The chain carries TRBV10-1 and TRBJ2-1; 10 nucleotides line up with TRBD1. Trimming took 4 bases from V and 7 from J; bases not matched to a gene: 4. The germline CDR1 and CDR2 sequences are WNHNN and SYGVQD (reference sequence). The length of the CDR3 is 14 residues. In nucleotides, the CDR3 is TGCGCCAGCAGTGGAGGACAGGGGGGGAATGAGCAGTTCTTC. The encoded protein is CASSGGQGGNEQFF.

The V and J genes are TRBV7-9 and TRBJ2-5, with 9 bases matching TRBD2. CDR1 is SEHNR, CDR2 FQNEAQ, per germline (reference sequence). The V and J ends lost 7 bases and 6 bases, in that order; junction bases with no gene match: 6. The CDR3 runs to 13 residues. CDR3: CASTLAGIQTQYF. CDR3 coding DNA: TGTGCCAGCACCCTAGCGGGGATTCAGACCCAGTACTTC.

The CDR3 nucleotides read TGTGCCAGTACCACGGGGAACAGGATCATTAACTATGGCTACACCTTC. It codes for CASTTGNRIINYGYTF. The chain joins TRBV19 to TRBJ1-2; tentative D call: TRBD1 (5 bases). Per germline, CDR1 LNHDA and CDR2 SQIVND (reference sequence). Trimming removed 7 bases at V and 1 base at J, with 19 bases between. This CDR3 comprises 16 residues. The full variable domain, its missing parts supplied by reference TRBV19 and TRBJ1-2, is DGGITQSPKYLFRKEGQNVTLSCEQNLNHDAMYWYRQDPGQGLRLIYYSQIVNDFQKGDIAEGYSVSREKKESFPLTVTSAQKNPTAFYLCASTTGNRIINYGYTFGSGTRLTVV.

V usage is TRBV20-1 and J usage is TRBJ1-2, with no clear D. V lost 0 bases to trimming and J lost 3 bases, with 14 bases between them. CDR3 length equals 15 residues. The germline CDR1 and CDR2 sequences are DFQATT and SNEGSKA (reference sequence). The CDR3 spells CSAREPGRRDYGYTF. The CDR3 DNA follows: TGCAGTGCTAGAGAGCCCGGCAGGCGGGACTATGGCTACACCTTC.

This clonotype was counted at least ten times. This chain uses TRBV29-1 with TRBJ2-3; D is undetermined. In germline, CDR1 is SQVTM, CDR2 ANQGSEA. The CDR3 loop spans 16 amino acids. V was cut by 1 base and J by 0 bases, with 14 bases left in between. CDR3 sequence: CSVEGGDTTSTDTQYF. CDR3 nucleotide sequence: TGCAGCGTTGAAGGCGGTGACACTACTAGCACAGATACGCAGTATTTT.

The chain combines TRBV7-7 with TRBJ1-1; the match to TRBD1 covers 8 bases. This CDR3 has 15 residues. V gave up 5 bases and J gave up 9 bases; unmatched junction bases: 14. Germline CDR1 and CDR2: SSHAT and FNYEAQ (reference sequence). CDR3 sequence reads: CASSPIGGQAPQAFF. In DNA, the CDR3 is TGTGCCAGCAGCCCAATTGGGGGACAGGCCCCCCAAGCTTTCTTT. The variable domain in full, completed from reference TRBV7-7 and TRBJ1-1, reads GAGVSQSPRYKVTKRGQDVTLRCDPISSHATLYWYQQALGQGPEFLTYFNYEAQPDKSGLPSDRFSAERPEGSISTLTIQRTEQRDSAMYRCASSPIGGQAPQAFFGQGTRLTVV.

This clonotype was seen ten or more times. This sequence joins TRBV12-3 or TRBV12-4 and TRBJ2-5; 8 positions match TRBD1. V lost 3 bases to trimming and J lost 4 bases; unmatched junction nucleotides: 7. This CDR3 region has 15 residues. The CDR3 DNA follows: TGTGCCAGCAGTTTGGGTCAGGGGGCAATAGAGACCCAGTACTTC. Its translation is CASSLGQGAIETQYF.

Many counts were recorded for this clonotype. This chain links TRBV18 with TRBJ2-2, with D unresolved. CDR3 length equals 11 residues. Germline V lookup: CDR1 KGHSH, CDR2 LQKENI. V lost 5 bases, J lost 5 bases, and 3 bases lay in between. The CDR3 region has the DNA TGTGCCAGCTCAGAAACCGGGGAGCTGTTTTTT. This gives the protein CASSETGELFF. Full variable domain (remainder filled in from reference TRBV18 and TRBJ2-2): NAGVMQNPRHLVRRRGQEARLRCSPMKGHSHVYWYRQLPEEGLKFMVYLQKENIIDESGMPKERFSAEFPKEGPSILRIQQVVRGDSAAYFCASSETGELFFGEGSRLTVL.

The chain carries TRBV20-1 and TRBJ1-5; a weak D match, TRBD1 (6 bases). This CDR3 spans 13 amino acids. CDR1 and CDR2 (germline): DFQATT, SNEGSKA (reference sequence). V was cut by 6 bases and J by 3 bases, with 12 bases left in between. The CDR3 region has the DNA TGCAGTGCGGCCAGGGGTATCAATCAGCCCCAGCATTTT. Translation gives CSAARGINQPQHF.

This clonotype was found a few times. CDR3 nucleotides: TGTGCCAGCAGTTTTTCGATATATTACGAGCAGTACGTC. Amino acid sequence: CASSFSIYYEQYV. The chain is built from TRBV12-3 or TRBV12-4 and TRBJ2-7; D unresolved. Trimming left V 3 bases short and J 4 bases short, with 10 bases between. The CDR3 sequence is 13 residues long.